Following are 14 T cell receptor beta chains from one sample sequenced in a study of PD-1 blockade in classical Hodgkin lymphoma (dated by TCRdb to the early 2020s). Taken with the paper, the label for time point translates to: cycle 4 day 1 (C4D1), after 6 weeks of nivolumab. All trial patients had relapsed after autologous stem cell transplantation, with cohorts A, B and C differing in prior brentuximab vedotin exposure. Library prep was done by the immunoSEQ multiplex PCR assay. TCRdb mirrors the immuneACCESS table, restricted to in-frame sequences. Some clones are absent from its copies; in checked studies, under half trace to an unresolved V gene, and the reason for the others is unknown. A total of 100,000 or so clones appear in this sample, approximately 94% of them only once. 2% of the sample is held by the ten biggest clonotypes. Specimen: peripheral blood mononuclear cells (PBMCs), collected before the fourth cycle of nivolumab. These receptor sequences come from a human donor with classical Hodgkin lymphoma.

This clone was seen only once. The chain links TRBV6-5 to TRBJ1-2; D might be TRBD1 (5 bases). The CDR3 is 15 residues long. CDR1 and CDR2 (germline): MNHEY, SVGAGI. Between the trimmed V and J ends, which lost 2 bases and 6 bases, there was a span of 16 bases. The CDR3 DNA is TGTGCCAGCAGTTACGGTGCGGTAGCGGGGGATGGCTACACCTTC. Amino acid sequence: CASSYGAVAGDGYTF.

This clone was counted a single time. The gene calls are TRBV9 and TRBJ2-7; D gene ambiguous. Deletions cut 0 bases from V and 4 bases from J, with 11 bases between. CDR1 is SGDLS and CDR2 is YYNGEE in the germline V gene. The CDR3 loop spans 14 amino acids. DNA of the CDR3: TGTGCCAGCAGCGTAGGCCTAGTGGGATACGAGCAGTACTTC. This encodes CASSVGLVGYEQYF.

The chain recombines TRBV28 with TRBJ2-5; no clear D. The CDR3 runs to 13 residues. Germline V gene lookup returns CDR1 MDHEN and CDR2 SYDVKM. The V end lost 5 bases, the J end lost 3 bases, and 10 bases lay between the germline ends. The CDR3 region is CASSRSAKETQYF. CDR3 DNA: TGTGCCAGCAGTAGAAGCGCCAAAGAGACCCAGTACTTC.

The V and J genes are TRBV19 and TRBJ2-5; D is possibly TRBD2 (5 bases). Germline V gene sequence: CDR1 LNHDA, CDR2 SQIVND (reference sequence). Trimming left V 3 bases short and J 7 bases short, with 18 bases between. This CDR3 is 15 amino acids long. DNA for the CDR3: TGTGCCAGTAGTATTAGAAACTTGGCGGGTGGGACCCAGTACTTC. This translates into CASSIRNLAGGTQYF.

This chain joins TRBV27 and TRBJ2-5, with D possibly matching TRBD2 (6 bases). Trimming shortened V by 6 bases and J by 4 bases, and 15 bases separated the two germline ends. Germline CDR1 and CDR2: MNHEY and SMNVEV (reference sequence). The CDR3 spans 14 residues. In DNA, the CDR3 is TGTGCCAGCAGGTTAAGGCGGGATGGAGAGACCCAGTACTTC. This encodes CASRLRRDGETQYF.

The chain is built from TRBV5-1 and TRBJ2-3, with TRBD2 as a possible D gene (6 bases). This CDR3 has 13 residues. CDR1 is SGHRS, CDR2 YFSETQ, per germline. V was pared by 4 bases and J by 3 bases, with 9 bases between. The chain's CDR3 is CASSLAYTDTQYF. DNA for the CDR3: TGCGCCAGCAGCCTAGCGTATACAGATACGCAGTATTTT.

This clone was picked up one time. J is TRBJ1-2 and V is TRBV7-9; D possibly corresponds to TRBD1 (6 bases). The CDR3 runs to 13 residues. V lost 2 bases and J lost 8, with 12 bases in between. Germline V CDR1 and CDR2: SEHNR, FQNEAQ (reference sequence). Here the CDR3 reads CASSLNPGEGYTF. CDR3 sequence (DNA): TGTGCCAGCAGCTTAAACCCAGGGGAGGGCTACACCTTC.

The chain links TRBV9 to TRBJ1-3; D is ambiguous. Between the trimmed V and J ends, which lost 4 bases and 4 bases, there was a span of 21 bases. Germline lookup yields CDR1 SGDLS and CDR2 YYNGEE. CDR3 size: 17 residues. CDR3 DNA: TGTGCCAGCAGCCCGCTTGGGAGGGCTTACGGGGGAAACACCATATATTTT. This translates into CASSPLGRAYGGNTIYF.

Comments on this clone: The sample contains more than one DNA sequence encoding this CDR3. The chain combines TRBV27 with TRBJ2-3; no clear D. The CDR3 is 12 residues long. Germline V gene sequence: CDR1 MNHEY, CDR2 SMNVEV (reference sequence). V lost 6 bases to trimming and J lost 0 bases, with 4 bases between them. This CDR3 reads CASSLSTDTQYF. The CDR3 DNA is TGTGCCAGCAGCCTTAGCACAGATACGCAGTATTTT.

V usage is TRBV11-3 and J usage is TRBJ2-5, with a tentative D call TRBD1 (6 bases). Looked up from germline, CDR1 is SGHNT and CDR2 is YENEEA. Trimming pared 5 bases from V and 2 bases from J, leaving 9 bases between. The CDR3 consists of 13 residues. The CDR3 spells CASSGGDQETQYF. The DNA for the CDR3 is TGTGCCAGCAGCGGGGGCGATCAAGAGACCCAGTACTTC.

CDR3: CASTHGTGGYEQFF. CDR3 coding DNA: TGTGCCAGCACCCACGGGACAGGGGGCTATGAGCAGTTCTTC. The chain is built from TRBV9 and TRBJ2-1; 12 bases are shared with TRBD1. This CDR3 contains 14 residues. Germline V lookup: CDR1 SGDLS, CDR2 YYNGEE. Unmatched junction bases numbered 6, after V lost 6 bases and J lost 8 bases.

J is TRBJ2-5 and V is TRBV15; D may match TRBD1 or TRBD2 (5 bases each). In germline, CDR1 is LNHNV, CDR2 YYDKDF (reference sequence). V gave up 0 bases and J gave up 2 bases, with 10 bases separating them. The CDR3 extends over 15 amino acids. CDR3 coding DNA: TGTGCCACCAGCAGAGATGGAGAGGGGCAAGAGACCCAGTACTTC. Translation: CATSRDGEGQETQYF.

J is TRBJ1-4 and V is TRBV5-4; 10 bases are shared with TRBD1. The CDR3 consists of 14 residues. Per germline, CDR1 SGHNT and CDR2 YYREEE (reference sequence). Losses at the gene ends were 4 bases for V and 8 bases for J; bases not matched to a gene: 5. The CDR3 reads CASSGTGEGEKLFF. The CDR3 DNA reads as TGTGCCAGCAGCGGGACAGGGGAGGGCGAAAAACTGTTTTTT.

This clone was detected only once. This chain links TRBV29-1 with TRBJ2-7, with 10 bases aligning to TRBD2. Germline CDR1 and CDR2: SQVTM and ANQGSEA. J lost 3 bases, V lost 3 bases, and 5 bases had no gene match. CDR3 length: 14 amino acids. The CDR3 DNA sequence: TGCAGCGTTGAGGTCGGGACTAGCGTCTACGAGCAGTACTTC. It translates to CSVEVGTSVYEQYF.